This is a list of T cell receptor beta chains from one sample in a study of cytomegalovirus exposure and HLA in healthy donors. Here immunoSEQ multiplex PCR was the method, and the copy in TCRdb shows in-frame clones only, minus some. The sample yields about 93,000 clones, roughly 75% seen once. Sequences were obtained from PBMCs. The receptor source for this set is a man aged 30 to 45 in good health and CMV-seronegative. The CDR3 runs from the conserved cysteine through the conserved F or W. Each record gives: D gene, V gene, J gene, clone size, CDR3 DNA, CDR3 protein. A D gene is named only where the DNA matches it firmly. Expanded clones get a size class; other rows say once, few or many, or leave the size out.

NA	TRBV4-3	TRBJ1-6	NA	TGCGCCAGCAGCCAAGATAAGGGGGTCACCTATAATTCACCCCTCCACTTT	CASSQDKGVTYNSPLHF
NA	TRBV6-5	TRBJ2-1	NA	TGTGCCAGCAGCCCCCTGCAGGGGTCGCAGTTCTTC	CASSPLQGSQFF
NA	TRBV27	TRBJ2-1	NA	TGTGCCAGCAGTTTGACACCCACTGGGTTTTACAATGAGCAGTTCTTC	CASSLTPTGFYNEQFF
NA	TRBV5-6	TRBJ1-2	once	TGTGCCAGCAGCTTTAGGGGTAAAGGCTACACCTTC	CASSFRGKGYTF
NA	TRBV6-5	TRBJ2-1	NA	TGTGCCAGCAGTTACTCGACAGTTCACAATGAGCAGTTCTTC	CASSYSTVHNEQFF
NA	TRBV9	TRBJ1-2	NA	TGTGCCAGCAGCGCGACGGGACACTCGGTGGGCTACACCTTC	CASSATGHSVGYTF
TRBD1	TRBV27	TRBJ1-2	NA	TGTGCCAGCAGTTCATACAGGGGGCCGGGGTATGGCTACACCTTC	CASSSYRGPGYGYTF
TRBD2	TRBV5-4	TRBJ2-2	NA	TGTGCCAGCAGCTCCCCGGGACTAGCGGGGGGAGGTGGCACCGGGGAGCTGTTTTTT	CASSSPGLAGGGGTGELFF
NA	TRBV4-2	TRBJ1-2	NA	TGTGCCAGCAGCCAAGATACCCGGGGTGGCTACACCTTC	CASSQDTRGGYTF
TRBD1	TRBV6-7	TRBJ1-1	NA	TGTGCCAGCAGCCTGGGACAGGAGAACACTGAAGCTTTCTTT	CASSLGQENTEAFF
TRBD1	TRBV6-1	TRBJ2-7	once	TGTGCCAGCAGTGAGAGAGGACAGGGCGGAGCCTACGAGCAGTACTTC	CASSERGQGGAYEQYF
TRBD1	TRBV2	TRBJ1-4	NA	TGTGCCAGCAGTGAAGGGGGGGACAGGGGTGAAAAACTGTTTTTT	CASSEGGDRGEKLFF
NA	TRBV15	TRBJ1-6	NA	TGTGCCACCAGCAGAGGAAAGGGGTCACCCCTCCACTTT	CATSRGKGSPLHF
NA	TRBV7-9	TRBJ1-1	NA	TGTGCCAGCAGCTCGAGACAGGCTTTGAACACTGAAGCTTTCTTT	CASSSRQALNTEAFF
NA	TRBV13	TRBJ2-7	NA	TGTGCCAGCAGCTCAAAGGGACTGCGTGCCTACGAGCAGTACTTC	CASSSKGLRAYEQYF
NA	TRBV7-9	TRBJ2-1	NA	TGTGCCAGCAGCTTAGGTTACAGGGAGAATGAGCAGTTCTTC	CASSLGYRENEQFF
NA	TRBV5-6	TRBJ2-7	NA	TGTGCCAGCAGCTATGACAGGTCCTACGAGCAGTACTTC	CASSYDRSYEQYF
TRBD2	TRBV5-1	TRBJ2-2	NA	TGCGCCAGCAGCTTGGAAAGTAGCGGGGCCGGGGAGCTGTTTTTT	CASSLESSGAGELFF
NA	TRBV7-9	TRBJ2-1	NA	TGTGCCAGCAGCTTAGTGGGACTGAGCTCCTACAATGAGCAGTTCTTC	CASSLVGLSSYNEQFF
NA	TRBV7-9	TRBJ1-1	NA	TGTGCCAGCAGCTTAATTCCGGAGAGGACTGAAGCTTTCTTT	CASSLIPERTEAFF
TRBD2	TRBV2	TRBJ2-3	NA	TGTGCCAGCATAGGCGGGAGTGGGTCAGATACGCAGTATTTT	CASIGGSGSDTQYF
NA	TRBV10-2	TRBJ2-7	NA	TGCGCCAGCAGTGAGTCAAGGGGGGGGCAGCTTACGGATACCTACGAGCAGTACTTC	CASSESRGGQLTDTYEQYF
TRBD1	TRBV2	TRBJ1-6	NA	TGTGCCAGCCAAGGGAGGACAGGGCCCAATTCACCCCTCCACTTT	CASQGRTGPNSPLHF
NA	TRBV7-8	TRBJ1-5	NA	TGTGCCAGCAGCTTAGGAGGGACATCCACATATAGCAATCAGCCCCAGCATTTT	CASSLGGTSTYSNQPQHF
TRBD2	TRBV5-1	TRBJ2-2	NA	TGCGCCAGCAGCCCGCGCCCTAGCGGGGGGGGAAACACCGGGGAGCTGTTTTTT	CASSPRPSGGGNTGELFF
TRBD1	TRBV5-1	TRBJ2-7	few	TGCGCCAGCAGCTTCAGGACAGGGGAGGTCTACGAGCAGTACTTC	CASSFRTGEVYEQYF
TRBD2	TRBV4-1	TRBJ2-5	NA	TGCGCCAGCAGCCAAGCCGGACTAGCGGGAGTTGGCCAAGAGACCCAGTACTTC	CASSQAGLAGVGQETQYF
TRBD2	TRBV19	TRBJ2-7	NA	TGTGCCAGTAGTATCTGGGCTAGCGGGTCTTACGAGCAGTACTTC	CASSIWASGSYEQYF
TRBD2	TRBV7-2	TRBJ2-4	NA	TGTGCCAGCACAGACCGCAGCGGGGACATTCAGTACTTC	CASTDRSGDIQYF
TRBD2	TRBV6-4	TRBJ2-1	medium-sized	TGTGCCAGCAGTGACTCTAGCGGGAGTTACAATGAGCAGTTCTTC	CASSDSSGSYNEQFF
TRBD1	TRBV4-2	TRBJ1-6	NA	TGTGCCAGCAGCCAAGATATCTGGGGACAGGGGGCCTCACCCCTCCACTTT	CASSQDIWGQGASPLHF
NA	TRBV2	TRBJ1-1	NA	TGTGCCAGCAGCAAATCAGGGTTTCCTGAAGCTTTCTTT	CASSKSGFPEAFF
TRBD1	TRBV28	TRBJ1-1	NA	TGTGCCAGCAGTGCCGTCGGGACAGGCACCAAGGCTTTCTTT	CASSAVGTGTKAFF
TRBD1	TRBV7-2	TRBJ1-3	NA	TGTGCCAGCAGCTTAGGGACAGGAGGAAACACCATATATTTT	CASSLGTGGNTIYF
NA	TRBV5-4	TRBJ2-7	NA	TGTGCCAGCAGCCTGCGGGGAGGGGGCTCCTACGAGCAGTACTTC	CASSLRGGGSYEQYF
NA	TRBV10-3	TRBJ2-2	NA	TGTGCCATCAGTGAGGGAGCGAACACCGGGGAGCTGTTTTTT	CAISEGANTGELFF